This note documents a single T cell receptor beta chain sequence. Its antigen is currently unknown. Germline CDR1 and CDR2: SGHTA and FQGNSA. The length of the CDR3 is 16 residues. V lost 5 bases to trimming and J lost 0 bases; unmatched junction nucleotides: 6. Together with a sample-barcoded 5' primer, a J-beta primer mix was included in a second PCR lasting roughly 6 to 12 cycles. Researchers report that each sample yielded at least 2.5 million CDR3-containing paired-end reads. MiXCR was run by TCRdb on the 5' RACE reads, yielding one entry per CDR3 protein. The sample lists 1.8 million or so distinct CDR3 sequences, roughly two fifths occurring once. Ranging in age from about 6 to 95, the donors were healthy Caucasian individuals from Russia. The data were taken from a study of blood T cells in healthy people across ages. On the study more broadly: Template switching picked up about one barcoded beta molecule for each two T cells.

Study results and limitations: Per-million-T-cell TCR beta diversity fell roughly linearly with age.

This clonotype was sampled from a human donor in good health. Sequencing was performed on blood. V usage is TRBV7-2 and J usage is TRBJ2-3; 9 bases align to TRBD2. In nucleotides, the CDR3 is TGTGCCAGCAGCCCCCCGACTAGCGGAAGCACAGATACGCAGTATTTT. Its translation is CASSPPTSGSTDTQYF.